This record looks at one T cell receptor (beta chain) sequence and its context. Sequenced by immunoSEQ multiplex PCR; TCRdb stores in-frame clones only, minus some. Among 290,000 or so clones, 75% to 95% were seen once, and the ten largest hold roughly 1.1%. V dropped 3 bases and J dropped 6 bases, with 15 bases sitting between them. Germline-derived CDR1 and CDR2 are LNHNV and YYDKDF (reference sequence). The CDR3 is 14 amino acids. This specimen comes from a study of blood T cell repertoires in COVID-19. Sequencing used PBMCs or T cells enriched from blood (not recorded which). V is TRBV15 and J is TRBJ2-7, with D maybe TRBD2 (6 bases). The TCR was taken from a woman in her thirties who had recovered from COVID-19. The CDR3 sequence: CATSRVRLVSEQYF. CDR3 DNA sequence: TGTGCCACCAGCAGGGTCCGACTAGTATCCGAGCAGTACTTC.